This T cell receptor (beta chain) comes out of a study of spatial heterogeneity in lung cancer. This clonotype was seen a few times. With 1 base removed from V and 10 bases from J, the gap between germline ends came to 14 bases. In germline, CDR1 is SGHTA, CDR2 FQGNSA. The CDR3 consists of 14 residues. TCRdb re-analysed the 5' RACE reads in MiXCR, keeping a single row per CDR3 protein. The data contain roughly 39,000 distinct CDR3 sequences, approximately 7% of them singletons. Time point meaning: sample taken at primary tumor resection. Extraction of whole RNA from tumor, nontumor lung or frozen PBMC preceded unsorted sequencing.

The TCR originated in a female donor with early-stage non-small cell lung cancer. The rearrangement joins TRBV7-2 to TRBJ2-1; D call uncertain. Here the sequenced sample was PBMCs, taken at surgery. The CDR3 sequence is CASSLVLAVIEQFF. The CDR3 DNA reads TGTGCCAGCAGCTTAGTATTGGCTGTGATCGAGCAGTTCTTC.